Following are 18 T cell receptor beta chains from one sample sequenced in a study of T-cell memory formation after mild COVID-19. TCRdb reprocessed the 5' RACE reads via MiXCR and lists one record per CDR3 protein. There are under 300,000 distinct CDR3 sequences in the sample; roughly 9.4% occur only once, and roughly a fifth lies in the top ten. Sequenced material: PBMCs or a T cell subset sorted from them (not recorded which). The receptors stem from a young man who had mild COVID-19 (a few samples of this study predate the infection). Cell type and time point are not known.

This chain links TRBV6-5 with TRBJ1-5; 8 nucleotides match TRBD1. This CDR3 region has 16 residues. With V trimmed by 5 bases and J by 3 bases, 9 bases remained unmatched. CDR1 is MNHEY, CDR2 SVGAGI, per germline. CDR3 residues: CASSATGQGNNQPQHF. DNA of the CDR3: TGTGCCAGCAGTGCTACCGGACAGGGAAACAATCAGCCCCAGCATTTT.

The table lists this clonotype with many counts. The rearrangement links TRBV28 to TRBJ1-4; D perhaps matches TRBD1 (5 bases). The CDR3 sequence is 15 residues long. V shed 4 bases and J shed 0 bases, with 9 bases lying between them. Germline values: CDR1 MDHEN, CDR2 SYDVKM. CDR3 in DNA: TGTGCCAGCAGTTCAAGGGACGCAACTAATGAAAAACTGTTTTTT. Amino acid sequence: CASSSRDATNEKLFF.

This clonotype has a handful of counts. This chain links TRBV5-1 with TRBJ1-1, with D tentatively TRBD1 (5 bases). The CDR3 totals 15 residues. V lost 7 bases to trimming and J lost 1 base, with 17 bases between them. Per the germline V gene, CDR1 is SGHRS and CDR2 is YFSETQ. This CDR3 is CASYVNLGGNTEAFF. CDR3 in DNA: TGCGCCAGCTATGTTAATCTTGGGGGGAACACTGAAGCTTTCTTT.

This rearrangement joins TRBV7-9 to TRBJ1-6; 10 nucleotides match TRBD1. Germline V gene sequence: CDR1 SEHNR, CDR2 FQNEAQ (reference sequence). Unmatched junction bases numbered 8, after V lost 4 bases and J lost 11 bases. The CDR3 has 15 residues. In DNA form, the CDR3 reads TGTGCCAGCAGCTCAGCCGACAGGGGGCTGACACCCCTCCACTTT. This encodes CASSSADRGLTPLHF. Complete variable domain (other parts from reference TRBV7-9 and TRBJ1-6): DTGVSQNPRHKITKRGQNVTFRCDPISEHNRLYWYRQTLGQGPEFLTYFQNEAQLEKSRLLSDRFSAERPKGSFSTLEIQRTEQGDSAMYLCASSSADRGLTPLHFGNGTRLTVT.

J is TRBJ2-7 and V is TRBV4-1; D not resolved. Germline assignment: CDR1 MGHRA and CDR2 YSYEKL. This CDR3 contains 14 residues. V gave up 3 bases and J gave up 3 bases, with 12 bases separating them. CDR3 DNA: TGCGCCAGCAGCCAGTCGCCAGGATACTACGAGCAGTACGTC. Translating it yields CASSQSPGYYEQYV.

V is TRBV3-1 and J is TRBJ2-3, with D perhaps TRBD1 (6 bases). V gave up 1 base and J gave up 0 bases, with 11 bases separating them. This CDR3 comprises 16 residues. In germline, CDR1 is LGHDT, CDR2 YNNKEL (reference sequence). The CDR3 DNA reads as TGTGCCAGCAGCCAAGTAGGGGGTGCTAGCACAGATACGCAGTATTTT. The encoded protein is CASSQVGGASTDTQYF.

Only a few counts were recorded for this clonotype. The chain links TRBV6-2 or TRBV6-3 to TRBJ2-1, with D maybe TRBD1 (5 bases). With 5 bases removed from V and 10 bases from J, the gap between germline ends came to 15 bases. This CDR3 spans 13 amino acids. CDR1 and CDR2 from the germline V gene are MNHEY and SVGEGT. CDR3 loop: CASSRSGIGEQFF. The CDR3, as DNA: TGTGCCAGCAGTAGATCAGGGATTGGGGAGCAGTTCTTC.

The V gene is TRBV9, the J gene TRBJ2-3; 16 bases agree with TRBD2. Germline lookup yields CDR1 SGDLS and CDR2 YYNGEE. Trimming at V came to 4 bases and at J to 4 bases, leaving 12 bases not matched to a gene. This CDR3 has 19 amino acids. The CDR3 spells CASSTSGTSGGAAADTQYF. CDR3 in DNA: TGTGCCAGCAGCACCTCCGGGACTAGCGGGGGGGCGGCGGCAGATACGCAGTATTTT.

This clonotype was detected ten times or more. The chain recombines TRBV20-1 with TRBJ2-1; 7 bases map to TRBD1. This CDR3 region has 12 residues. Germline values: CDR1 DFQATT, CDR2 SNEGSKA (reference sequence). V was pared by 5 bases and J by 12 bases, with 10 bases of the junction left unmatched. The CDR3 loop reads CSASPSRTGQFF. CDR3 DNA sequence: TGCAGTGCTTCCCCATCAAGGACAGGGCAGTTCTTC.

The chain uses TRBV5-6 and TRBJ1-1, with a tentative D call TRBD1 (5 bases). The CDR3 has 14 residues. The ends were cut back, 4 bases at V and 2 bases at J, with 12 bases in the middle. The V gene's germline CDR1 is SGHDT and CDR2 YYEEEE. In DNA form, the CDR3 reads TGTGCCAGCAGCCCCTATGACAGTAACACTGAAGCTTTCTTT. Its protein product is CASSPYDSNTEAFF.

The V call is TRBV18, the J call TRBJ2-1; D gene unclear. V was trimmed by 3 bases and J by 7 bases, leaving 10 bases between them. The CDR3 is 13 amino acids. CDR1 KGHSH and CDR2 LQKENI come from the germline V gene. CDR3 sequence (DNA): TGTGCCAGCTCACCGAGGCGGAATAATGAGCAGTTCTTC. It yields the protein CASSPRRNNEQFF.

In this sample, this clonotype turned up a few times. The rearrangement joins TRBV12-3 or TRBV12-4 to TRBJ1-2; TRBD1 is a possible D gene (5 bases). V gave up 3 bases and J gave up 6 bases, with 8 bases separating them. This CDR3 is 12 amino acids long. The CDR3 sequence: CASSLGDNGYTF. The CDR3 bases are TGTGCCAGCAGTTTGGGGGATAATGGCTACACCTTC.

A few counts support this clonotype. The rearrangement links TRBV4-1 to TRBJ1-5, with D possibly matching TRBD1 (5 bases). The V gene lost 2 bases and the J gene lost 4 bases, with 12 bases spanning the gap. The CDR3 consists of 15 residues. Germline-derived CDR1 and CDR2 are MGHRA and YSYEKL. Written as DNA, the CDR3 is TGCGCCAGCAGCCAATCTTCGTGGGGGAATCAGCCCCAGCATTTT. As protein: CASSQSSWGNQPQHF.

The V call is TRBV3-1, the J call TRBJ1-1; D not resolved. CDR3 length: 13 amino acids. CDR1 is LGHDT, CDR2 YNNKEL, per germline (reference sequence). The V end was cut by 4 bases, the J end by 3 bases, with 9 bases between. CDR3 bases: TGTGCCAGCAGCCGGAATGATGACACTGAAGCTTTCTTT. As protein: CASSRNDDTEAFF.

The J gene is TRBJ1-1, the V gene TRBV7-8, with D uncertain. V lost 5 bases and J 4 bases, leaving 11 bases between the germline ends. This CDR3 has 13 residues. Germline CDR1 and CDR2: SGHVS and FQNEAQ. The chain's CDR3 is CASSPWSGTEAFF. The CDR3 DNA follows: TGTGCCAGCAGCCCCTGGTCGGGCACTGAAGCTTTCTTT.

This clonotype was observed a few times. This chain connects TRBV11-2 to TRBJ2-7, with D unclear. This CDR3 contains 15 residues. Germline assignment: CDR1 SGHAT and CDR2 FQNNGV. Trimming cost V 5 bases and J 4 bases, with 18 bases left between them. The CDR3 is CASSPSDIAPYEQYV. As DNA, the CDR3 is TGTGCCAGCAGCCCGTCCGACATTGCCCCTTACGAGCAGTACGTC.

This clonotype was counted only a few times. The V gene is TRBV12-3 or TRBV12-4, the J gene TRBJ1-5; 7 bases fit TRBD1. J gave up 3 bases and V 6 bases, and 8 bases lay outside the gene matches. The CDR3 length is 15 residues. The CDR3, as DNA: TGTGCCAGCAGCTGTGACAGGGCCAACAATCAGCCCCAGCATTTT. Translation: CASSCDRANNQPQHF.

J is TRBJ1-1 and V is TRBV7-2; D is unclear. This CDR3 has 11 residues. V was clipped by 3 bases and J by 11 bases, with 10 bases between them. Germline V gives CDR1 SGHTA, CDR2 FQGNSA. CDR3: CASSFQREAFF. As DNA, the CDR3 is TGTGCCAGCAGCTTTCAGAGGGAGGCTTTCTTT.